These 9 T cell receptor beta chains originate from one sample sequenced in a study of T cell responses to AZD1222 COVID-19 vaccine. Measured with immunoSEQ multiplex PCR; TCRdb has only the in-frame clones, and not every one. The repertoire holds roughly 100,000 clones, with approximately 92% as singletons. Sample: peripheral blood, taken on day 0 of AZD1222 vaccination. Receptors were obtained from an adult in good health.

The genes are TRBV6-6 and TRBJ1-5; D remains unclear. The ends were cut back, 0 bases at V and 7 bases at J, with 7 bases in the middle. CDR3 length: 13 amino acids. Germline V gene data show CDR1 as MNHNY and CDR2 as SVGAGI (reference sequence). This chain's CDR3 is CASSYSVGQPQHF. As DNA, the CDR3 is TGTGCCAGCAGTTACTCGGTAGGCCAGCCCCAGCATTTT.

The V gene is TRBV6-5, the J gene TRBJ2-7; D is tentatively TRBD1 or TRBD2 (5 bases each). The CDR3 sequence is 14 residues long. V dropped 1 base and J dropped 3 bases, with 10 bases sitting between them. Germline values: CDR1 MNHEY, CDR2 SVGAGI. The CDR3 region is CASSYLAGSYEQYF. The CDR3 nucleotides are TGTGCCAGCAGTTACTTGGCAGGGAGCTACGAGCAGTACTTC.

The V gene is TRBV6-6, the J gene TRBJ1-6; unclear D gene. V was shortened by 2 bases and J by 5 bases, with 7 bases between the two germline ends. Germline assignment: CDR1 MNHNY and CDR2 SVGAGI (reference sequence). The CDR3 is 14 residues long. CDR3 coding DNA: TGTGCCAGCAGTTACGAAGGAAATAATTCACCCCTCCACTTT. It translates to CASSYEGNNSPLHF.

The rearrangement links TRBV7-2 to TRBJ1-1, with TRBD1 matching over 9 bases. CDR3 size: 13 residues. V lost 5 bases, J lost 5 bases, and 3 bases stayed unmatched. Germline values: CDR1 SGHTA, CDR2 FQGNSA. The CDR3 region has the DNA TGTGCCAGCAGCAGACAGGGGGGGACTGAAGCTTTCTTT. This sequence encodes CASSRQGGTEAFF.

The chain recombines TRBV7-3 with TRBJ2-6; D is uncertain. The germline V gene encodes CDR1 SGHTA and CDR2 FQGTGA. V dropped 7 bases and J dropped 4 bases, with 8 bases sitting between them. The CDR3 is 13 residues long. CDR3 in amino acids: CASTYTGANVLTF. CDR3 DNA sequence: TGTGCCAGCACCTACACCGGGGCCAACGTCCTGACTTTC.

This clone appeared a single time. The chain is built from TRBV11-3 and TRBJ2-5; D possibly corresponds to TRBD1 (6 bases). Germline loops: CDR1 SGHNT, CDR2 YENEEA. Between the trimmed V and J ends, which lost 1 base and 0 bases, there was a span of 12 bases. This CDR3 contains 16 residues. The CDR3 loop reads CASSLGTEYYQETQYF. CDR3 bases: TGTGCCAGCAGCTTAGGGACAGAGTACTACCAAGAGACCCAGTACTTC.

The rearrangement links TRBV19 to TRBJ2-4, with TRBD1 matching 7 bases. After removal of 6 bases from V and 9 bases from J, the junction contained 11 bases not matched to a gene. The CDR3 consists of 14 residues. The germline V gene has CDR1 LNHDA and CDR2 SQIVND (reference sequence). The CDR3 DNA follows: TGTGCCAGTAGCGTGACAGGGAAGGGTAGCATTCAGTACTTC. Translation gives CASSVTGKGSIQYF.

The chain has TRBV19 and TRBJ2-1, with 8 nucleotides matching TRBD2. Germline CDR1 is LNHDA and CDR2 is SQIVND (reference sequence). V dropped 5 bases and J dropped 1; count of bases not matched to a gene: 7. The CDR3 extends over 16 amino acids. The CDR3 DNA is TGTGCCAGTAGTCCAAATAGCGGGAATTCCTACAATGAGCAGTTCTTC. It specifies CASSPNSGNSYNEQFF.

V is TRBV18 and J is TRBJ1-1, with D possibly being TRBD1 (5 bases). The germline V gene has CDR1 KGHSH and CDR2 LQKENI. The CDR3 length is 14 residues. The V and J ends lost 3 bases and 5 bases respectively, with 13 bases between them. The chain's CDR3 is CASSPGQGETEAFF. CDR3 sequence (DNA): TGTGCCAGCTCACCGGGCCAGGGAGAAACTGAAGCTTTCTTT. Based on the CDR3 plus reference TRBV18 and TRBJ1-1, the full variable domain is NAGVMQNPRHLVRRRGQEARLRCSPMKGHSHVYWYRQLPEEGLKFMVYLQKENIIDESGMPKERFSAEFPKEGPSILRIQQVVRGDSAAYFCASSPGQGETEAFFGQGTRLTVV.